Reported below is one T cell receptor beta chain. Its antigen is not identified. PCR primers comprised 60 Vbeta and 13 Jbeta primers. This table comes from immunoSEQ multiplex PCR, and its TCRdb copy is limited to in-frame clones, with some not included. The repertoire consists of 120,000 to 150,000 clones, with around 85% occurring once and the leading ten covering 1.2%. The data originate from a study of cytomegalovirus exposure and HLA in healthy donors. Across the whole study: Previous work identified 90 million to 130 million unique TCR beta sequences from 150 million to 200 million T cells. General study findings and limits: Across donors, most TCRs were seen rarely, yet some public ones were widespread. Most CMV-associated TCR beta chains appeared HLA-restricted in a later analysis.

Trimming left V 3 bases short and J 0 bases short, with 14 bases between. CDR3 length equals 16 residues. The germline V gene has CDR1 KGHSH and CDR2 LQKENI. The chain employs TRBV18 and TRBJ1-1, with a weak D call TRBD1 (6 bases). Sequenced sample: PBMCs. The sequence came from a female donor in good health and CMV-seronegative. CDR3 DNA sequence: TGTGCCAGCTCACCTCTGGGGGCCGCTCTGAACACTGAAGCTTTCTTT. Protein sequence: CASSPLGAALNTEAFF.